The rows below give T cell receptor beta chains drawn from one sample of a study of CD4 and CD8 cells across lung adenocarcinoma regions. TCRdb recomputed calls from the PCR reads with MiXCR, one row per CDR3 protein. The profile shows 16,000 or so distinct CDR3 sequences, 55% of them singletons. Sequencing used CD8+ T cells from the center of a lung tumor. The receptors stem from a female donor with lung adenocarcinoma. The CD4 and CD8 labels of this study may be unreliable. Each CDR3 is given with its conserved first and last residue. A D gene is named only where the DNA matches it firmly. A row's size may be missing; if present it is once, few, many or a size class.

v_call: TRBV6-1; cdr3_length: 14; j_call: TRBJ2-3; d_call: TRBD1; clone_size: -; cdr3_aa: CAGRGGTSTDTQYF; cdr3_nt: TGTGCGGGCAGAGGGGGCACTAGCACAGATACGCAGTATTTT
v_call: TRBV6-1; cdr3_length: 13; j_call: TRBJ2-5; d_call: -; clone_size: large; cdr3_aa: CATTAGGGETQYF; cdr3_nt: TGTGCCACTACAGCAGGGGGGGGAGAGACCCAGTACTTC
v_call: TRBV6-5; cdr3_length: 15; j_call: TRBJ2-5; d_call: -; clone_size: large; cdr3_aa: CASSLVGREQETQYF; cdr3_nt: TGTGCCAGCAGTCTAGTCGGGCGTGAACAAGAGACCCAGTACTTC
v_call: TRBV6-1; cdr3_length: 13; j_call: TRBJ2-3; d_call: -; clone_size: -; cdr3_aa: CASSLRTTDTQYF; cdr3_nt: TGTGCCAGCTCTCTGCGGACCACAGATACGCAGTATTTT
v_call: TRBV12-3/TRBV12-4; cdr3_length: 15; j_call: TRBJ1-2; d_call: -; clone_size: -; cdr3_aa: CASSRRLTSDYGYTF; cdr3_nt: TGTGCCAGCAGCCGTAGGCTGACCTCTGACTATGGCTACACCTTC
v_call: TRBV30; cdr3_length: 10; j_call: TRBJ2-5; d_call: -; clone_size: -; cdr3_aa: CAWGDQTQYF; cdr3_nt: TGTGCCTGGGGTGACCAGACCCAGTACTTC
v_call: TRBV6-1; cdr3_length: 15; j_call: TRBJ2-3; d_call: -; clone_size: -; cdr3_aa: CASSPGGWGPDTQYF; cdr3_nt: TGTGCCAGCAGTCCGGGCGGGTGGGGCCCAGATACTCAGTACTTT
v_call: TRBV6-1; cdr3_length: 14; j_call: TRBJ2-5; d_call: -; clone_size: -; cdr3_aa: CAGRGGGGQDTQYF; cdr3_nt: TGTGCGGGCAGGGGGGGGGGGGGCCAAGATACGCAGTACTTT
v_call: TRBV10-1; cdr3_length: 13; j_call: TRBJ1-2; d_call: TRBD1; clone_size: -; cdr3_aa: CASSPGGDYGYTF; cdr3_nt: TGCGCCAGCAGTCCAGGGGGCGACTATGGCTACACCTTC
v_call: TRBV6-2/TRBV6-3; cdr3_length: 18; j_call: TRBJ2-3; d_call: TRBD2; clone_size: many; cdr3_aa: CASSYSSGTSDFTDTQYF; cdr3_nt: TGTGCCAGCAGTTACTCGTCCGGGACTAGCGATTTCACAGATACGCAGTATTTT